Sequencing of this T cell receptor beta chain was carried out in a study of blood T cell repertoires in COVID-19. Across the study: Collection of acute and convalescent COVID-19 samples took place in the United States, Italy and Spain. PBMCs, B-cell-depleted T cells, or T cells provided the cDNA or gDNA that made up the material.

Study processing details: Reference gene primer amplification in the assay estimated nucleated cell counts. Sequenced by immunoSEQ multiplex PCR; TCRdb stores in-frame clones only, minus some. V and J calls and clone size follow that table, whereas D and trimming were derived from the DNA. Of 120,000 to 150,000 clones in the sample, approximately 86% were seen once. The germline V gene has CDR1 SGHNT and CDR2 YYREEE (reference sequence). The CDR3 is 15 residues long. Trimming took off 3 bases at V and 3 bases at J, with 13 bases between the two ends. V is TRBV5-4 and J is TRBJ1-3, with D tentatively TRBD1 (6 bases). Sequencing was performed on peripheral blood. This sequence originates from a human donor in a cohort sampled during active COVID-19. CDR3 residues: CASSSQGFGGNTIYF. For the CDR3, the DNA is TGTGCCAGCAGCTCGCAGGGGTTCGGTGGAAACACCATATATTTT.